Within the sample, the clone carrying this TCR beta chain is medium-sized. What it binds is unknown. The ends were cut back, 2 bases at V and 4 bases at J, with 17 bases in the middle. Germline V gene data show CDR1 as MNHNY and CDR2 as SVGAGI (reference sequence). The CDR3 covers 16 residues. These data originate in a study of liver allograft versus peripheral blood T cells. Study-wide background: Graft-liver T cell receptor repertoires were compared against recipient peripheral blood repertoires. Findings of the study overall: According to reports, the T cell receptor repertoires inside liver allografts differed from those in peripheral blood.

One entry per CDR3 protein results from TCRdb running MiXCR on the reads. In the table there are 3,000 to 3,500 distinct CDR3 sequences, about 15% of which are singletons. This sequence originates from a human patient who had a liver transplant. Some T cells may have originated in the graft donor. The chain is built from TRBV6-6 and TRBJ2-5; D might be TRBD2 (7 bases). The CDR3 loop reads CASSYGGAVVGETQYF. The CDR3 nucleotides are TGTGCCAGCAGTTACGGGGGGGCGGTAGTTGGAGAGACCCAGTACTTC.